The rows below give T cell receptor beta chains drawn from one sample of a study of PD-1 blockade in classical Hodgkin lymphoma. TCRdb keeps only in-frame clones here, not all; method: immunoSEQ multiplex PCR. The sample carries about 17,000 clones, about 65% recorded once. The sample consisted of peripheral blood mononuclear cells (PBMCs), taken before the fourth cycle of nivolumab. The receptors derive from a human donor with classical Hodgkin lymphoma. Both conserved end residues are part of each CDR3. D genes are given only for firm matches. Clone size, where shown, is once, few, many, or a class for clones that have expanded.

J gene,clone size,V gene,D gene,CDR3 protein,CDR3 DNA
TRBJ1-5,NA,TRBV5-6,NA,CASSFRQSNQPQHF,TGTGCCAGCAGCTTTAGGCAGAGCAATCAGCCCCAGCATTTT
TRBJ2-7,once,TRBV27,NA,CASSERADTEYEQYF,TGTGCCAGCAGTGAAAGAGCGGATACGGAGTACGAGCAGTACTTC
TRBJ1-5,few,TRBV13,NA,CASSLRGASNQPQHF,TGTGCCAGCAGCTTAAGGGGGGCGTCCAATCAGCCCCAGCATTTT
TRBJ2-1,NA,TRBV28,TRBD2,CASSPLLAGGHNEQFF,TGTGCCAGCAGTCCTCTCCTAGCGGGAGGCCACAATGAGCAGTTCTTC
TRBJ2-5,NA,TRBV2,TRBD2,CASSPTLAGTQETQYF,TGTGCCAGCAGTCCCACACTAGCGGGGACCCAAGAGACCCAGTACTTC
TRBJ2-6,few,TRBV28,NA,CASSFTGGANVLTF,TGTGCCAGCAGTTTTACAGGGGGGGCCAACGTCCTGACTTTC
TRBJ1-1,few,TRBV10-3,TRBD1,CAISEEGQGNTEAFF,TGTGCCATCAGTGAGGAAGGACAGGGGAACACTGAAGCTTTCTTT
TRBJ2-2,NA,TRBV19,NA,CASYPWGLNTGELFF,TGTGCCAGCTACCCCTGGGGGTTGAACACCGGGGAGCTGTTTTTT
TRBJ2-3,few,TRBV16,NA,CASSPNQASTDTQYF,TGTGCCAGCAGCCCAAACCAGGCAAGCACAGATACGCAGTATTTT
TRBJ2-1,once,TRBV27,NA,CASSAVLLGEQFF,TGTGCCAGCAGTGCCGTTTTGCTGGGTGAGCAGTTCTTC
TRBJ1-1,once,TRBV10-3,TRBD1,CAISEGGGITEAFF,TGTGCCATCAGTGAGGGAGGGGGCATCACTGAAGCTTTCTTT
TRBJ2-2,few,TRBV7-9,NA,CASSLVGELFF,TGTGCCAGCAGCTTAGTGGGGGAGCTGTTTTTT
TRBJ2-3,NA,TRBV7-9,NA,CASSFESGLTTDTQYF,TGTGCCAGCAGCTTCGAGTCCGGACTTACCACAGATACGCAGTATTTT
TRBJ2-3,NA,TRBV28,NA,CASSSGGVSTDTQYF,TGTGCCAGCAGTTCTGGTGGCGTTTCCACAGATACGCAGTATTTT
TRBJ2-7,NA,TRBV19,NA,CAKLRTESSYEQYF,TGTGCCAAATTACGGACTGAGAGCTCCTACGAGCAGTACTTC
TRBJ1-4,NA,TRBV7-8,TRBD1,CASSPWTGVNEKLFF,TGTGCCAGCAGCCCCTGGACAGGGGTCAATGAAAAACTGTTTTTT
TRBJ2-3,NA,TRBV29-1,TRBD2,CSARRESTDTQYF,TGCAGTGCCCGGCGGGAGAGCACAGATACGCAGTATTTT
TRBJ2-3,NA,TRBV7-9,NA,CASSLVIYTDTQYF,TGTGCCAGCAGCTTAGTCATATACACAGATACGCAGTATTTT
TRBJ1-1,NA,TRBV6-5,TRBD1,CASSRQGTEAFF,TGTGCCAGCAGTAGACAGGGGACTGAAGCTTTCTTT
TRBJ2-7,NA,TRBV27,NA,CASKKGGASPLEQYF,TGTGCCAGCAAAAAGGGGGGTGCCTCCCCACTCGAGCAGTACTTC
TRBJ1-1,few,TRBV4-1,NA,CASSQGSTKNTEAFF,TGCGCCAGCAGCCAAGGGTCAACAAAAAACACTGAAGCTTTCTTT
TRBJ1-2,NA,TRBV19,NA,CASSIRGGQDGYTF,TGTGCCAGTAGTATTCGAGGGGGTCAGGATGGCTACACCTTC
TRBJ1-5,few,TRBV28,NA,CASRQTWVFGNQPQHF,TGTGCCAGCAGGCAAACTTGGGTGTTTGGCAATCAGCCCCAGCATTTT
TRBJ1-5,NA,TRBV6-9,NA,CASSYEAPNQPQHF,TGTGCCAGCAGTTACGAGGCACCCAATCAGCCCCAGCATTTT
TRBJ2-7,NA,TRBV28,NA,CASSPRQSVTYEQYF,TGTGCCAGCAGTCCCAGACAGTCTGTGACCTACGAGCAGTACTTC
TRBJ2-1,NA,TRBV6-5,NA,CASSSRSGSYNEQFF,TGTGCCAGCAGTAGCCGATCGGGCTCCTACAATGAGCAGTTCTTC
TRBJ2-2,NA,TRBV6-6,TRBD1,CASLRDRVTGELFF,TGTGCCAGCCTCCGGGACAGGGTCACCGGGGAGCTGTTTTTT
TRBJ1-2,NA,TRBV19,NA,CASSADSWRYTF,TGTGCCAGTAGTGCCGACAGCTGGCGCTACACCTTC
TRBJ2-7,NA,TRBV6-6,TRBD1,CASSRSRDSRDEQYF,TGTGCCAGCAGTCGGTCCCGGGACAGTAGGGACGAGCAGTACTTC
TRBJ2-7,NA,TRBV29-1,NA,CSARRGSYEQYF,TGCAGCGCGAGGAGGGGTTCCTACGAGCAGTACTTC
TRBJ1-1,NA,TRBV7-9,NA,CASSLAGFNTEAFF,TGTGCCAGCAGCTTAGCGGGGTTTAACACTGAAGCTTTCTTT
TRBJ1-5,NA,TRBV6-6,TRBD1,CASRRQGNSNQPQHF,TGTGCCAGCAGAAGACAGGGAAATAGCAATCAGCCCCAGCATTTT
TRBJ2-5,NA,TRBV5-1,NA,CASSWRSTGLETQYF,TGCGCCAGCAGCTGGCGATCGACAGGCTTGGAGACCCAGTACTTC
TRBJ1-3,medium-sized,TRBV28,TRBD1,CASSSGQELGNTIYF,TGTGCCAGCAGTTCAGGACAGGAACTTGGAAACACCATATATTTT
TRBJ2-1,NA,TRBV27,TRBD1,CASSYRGTGISGNEQFF,TGTGCCAGCAGTTATAGGGGGACAGGTATTTCTGGCAATGAGCAGTTCTTC
TRBJ2-7,NA,TRBV18,TRBD2,CASSNSFGTSVTEQYF,TGTGCCAGCTCAAACTCGTTCGGGACTAGTGTCACCGAGCAGTACTTC
TRBJ2-2,NA,TRBV28,NA,CASSLGGSGELFF,TGTGCCAGCAGTTTAGGAGGGTCCGGGGAGCTGTTTTTT
TRBJ1-1,NA,TRBV7-8,TRBD1,CASSARGRNTEAFF,TGTGCCAGCAGTGCCAGGGGGCGGAACACTGAAGCTTTCTTT
TRBJ2-3,NA,TRBV19,TRBD2,CASSTWTSASTDTQYF,TGTGCCAGTAGTACCTGGACTAGCGCCAGCACAGATACGCAGTATTTT
TRBJ2-3,few,TRBV15,TRBD2,CATSRLPLSGRAGTDTQYF,TGTGCCACCAGCAGACTCCCCCTTAGCGGGAGGGCCGGCACAGATACGCAGTATTTT
TRBJ2-3,few,TRBV2,TRBD2,CASAQTSGREYGTDTQYF,TGTGCCAGCGCCCAGACTAGCGGGAGGGAGTATGGAACAGATACGCAGTATTTT
TRBJ1-1,NA,TRBV9,TRBD1,CASSVDGTGYTEAFF,TGTGCCAGCAGCGTAGATGGGACAGGGTACACTGAAGCTTTCTTT
TRBJ2-7,NA,TRBV29-1,TRBD1,CSAEGTGGYREQYF,TGCAGCGCGGAAGGGACAGGGGGGTATAGGGAGCAGTACTTC
TRBJ2-3,NA,TRBV27,TRBD1,CASSPGTGLEDTQYF,TGTGCCAGCAGTCCCGGGACAGGGTTGGAAGATACGCAGTATTTT
TRBJ2-2,NA,TRBV5-5,NA,CASSLGRGPGELFF,TGTGCCAGCAGCTTGGGGCGGGGGCCCGGGGAGCTGTTTTTT
TRBJ2-1,NA,TRBV28,NA,CASSWRRAGYNEQFF,TGTGCCAGCAGTTGGCGGAGGGCGGGTTACAATGAGCAGTTCTTC
TRBJ2-7,NA,TRBV2,TRBD1,CASSEGPGQGISYEQYF,TGTGCCAGCAGTGAAGGCCCCGGACAGGGAATATCCTACGAGCAGTACTTC
TRBJ2-1,NA,TRBV2,NA,CASSEGAGQRNEQFF,TGTGCCAGCAGTGAAGGGGCAGGGCAGAGGAATGAGCAGTTCTTC
TRBJ1-2,NA,TRBV19,NA,CASSIYLWNYGYTF,TGTGCCAGTAGTATTTACCTCTGGAACTATGGCTACACCTTC
TRBJ1-2,NA,TRBV2,NA,CASSEDQVGYTF,TGTGCCAGCAGTGAAGATCAGGTTGGCTACACCTTC
TRBJ1-6,NA,TRBV7-2,NA,CASTTGGFNSPLHF,TGTGCCAGCACCACGGGGGGCTTTAATTCACCCCTCCACTTT